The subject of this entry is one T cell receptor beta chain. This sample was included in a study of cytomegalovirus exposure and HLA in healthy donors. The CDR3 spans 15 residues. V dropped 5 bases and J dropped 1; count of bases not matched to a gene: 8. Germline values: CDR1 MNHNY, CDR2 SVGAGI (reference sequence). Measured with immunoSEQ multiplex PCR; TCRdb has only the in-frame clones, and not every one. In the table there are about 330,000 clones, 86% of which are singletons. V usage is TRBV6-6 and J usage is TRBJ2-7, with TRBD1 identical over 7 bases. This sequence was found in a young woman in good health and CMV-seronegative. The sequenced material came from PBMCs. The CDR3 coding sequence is TGTGCCAGCAGTGTCCAAAGGACAGGTTCCTACGAGCAGTACTTC. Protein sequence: CASSVQRTGSYEQYF.